These 28 T cell receptor beta chains were all obtained from the same sample, sequenced in a study of T cells in Graves' hyperthyroidism and ophthalmopathy. There were TCR beta CDR3 regions amplified from RNA transcripts. When the TCR CDR3 underwent first-round RT-PCR, the HTBI primer set was used. TCRdb re-called the multiplex PCR reads with MiXCR, one entry per CDR3 protein. The sample lists about 610,000 distinct CDR3 sequences; under 15% were seen once. Source material: blood. The receptors shown here come from a woman aged 35 to 49 with Graves' ophthalmopathy.

In its sample, this clonotype was seen many times. The rearrangement uses TRBV20-1 and TRBJ2-7, with D unresolved. The CDR3 totals 13 residues. V lost 6 bases and J 5 bases, leaving 17 bases between the germline ends. Looked up from germline, CDR1 is DFQATT and CDR2 is SNEGSKA (reference sequence). The CDR3 region has the DNA TGCAGTGCCAAACTTCGAGCTTGGGACGAGCAGTACTTC. Translated: CSAKLRAWDEQYF.

The sample holds many counts of this clonotype. This chain connects TRBV6-5 to TRBJ1-1; D gene uncertain. The CDR3 runs 13 residues. Germline lookup yields CDR1 MNHEY and CDR2 SVGAGI. Trimming removed 2 bases at V and 0 bases at J, with 4 bases between. The CDR3 sequence: CASSYQVNTEAFF. The CDR3 DNA sequence: TGTGCCAGCAGTTACCAAGTGAACACTGAAGCTTTCTTT.

The J gene is TRBJ2-5, the V gene TRBV5-1; D perhaps matches TRBD2 (5 bases). V lost 0 bases and J 4 bases, leaving 13 bases between the germline ends. The V gene's germline CDR1 is SGHRS and CDR2 YFSETQ. CDR3 length: 15 residues. CDR3 sequence: CASSLEFGSAETQYF. CDR3 DNA sequence: TGCGCCAGCAGCTTGGAATTCGGTAGCGCAGAGACCCAGTACTTC.

This clonotype turned up a few times. The chain carries TRBV3-1 and TRBJ1-1; 11 nucleotides match TRBD1. CDR3 length equals 16 residues. V lost 1 base to trimming and J lost 0 bases; unmatched junction nucleotides: 1. From germline, CDR1 is LGHDT and CDR2 YNNKEL (reference sequence). The DNA of the CDR3 is TGTGCCAGCAGCCAAGGGACAGGGGGCATGAACACTGAAGCTTTCTTT. This gives the protein CASSQGTGGMNTEAFF.

This clonotype was recorded many times. J is TRBJ1-5 and V is TRBV5-1; TRBD1 matches 7 bases. The V segment lost 4 bases and the J segment 4 bases; nucleotides outside the gene matches: 5. CDR3 size: 14 residues. Germline V CDR1 and CDR2: SGHRS, YFSETQ. The CDR3 protein is CASSQGDGNQPQHF. In nucleotides, the CDR3 is TGCGCCAGCAGCCAGGGGGATGGAAATCAGCCCCAGCATTTT.

This clonotype was counted many times. The chain uses TRBV12-3 or TRBV12-4 and TRBJ1-5; D possibly corresponds to TRBD1 (5 bases). This CDR3 comprises 15 residues. The germline V and J ends were trimmed by 5 bases and 3 bases, with 14 bases remaining between them. The CDR3, as DNA: TGTGCCAGCAGTCCCCTGGGGGGATCCAATCAGCCCCAGCATTTT. Translating it yields CASSPLGGSNQPQHF.

About this clonotype itself: Being one base from a much bigger clone, this may be a read error. Here the CDR3 omits its conserved ending phenylalanine or tryptophan, so a read error is the likely source. This chain links TRBV6-1 with TRBJ1-2; maybe TRBD1 (6 bases). CDR3 length equals 12 residues. Trimming removed 5 bases from V and 6 bases from J, with 10 bases in between. Germline V gene data show CDR1 as MNHNS and CDR2 as SASEGT. CDR3 region: CASSQGFDGYTL. CDR3 nucleotide sequence: TGTGCCAGCAGTCAGGGGTTTGATGGCTACACCCTC.

This clonotype was counted ten times or more. A read error may produce the germline difference seen at one junction end. The J gene is TRBJ2-7, the V gene TRBV12-3 or TRBV12-4; the D is unclear. The CDR3 contains 13 residues. The CDR3 region is CASSLPGFYVQYF. The CDR3 DNA reads TGTGCCAGCAGTTTACCAGGATTCTACGTGCAGTACTTC.

The table lists this clonotype with many counts. This chain links TRBV28 with TRBJ1-3, with a weak D call TRBD1 (5 bases). In germline, CDR1 is MDHEN, CDR2 SYDVKM. The CDR3 has 16 residues. V was trimmed by 4 bases and J by 0 bases, leaving 13 bases between them. The CDR3 region is CASSSPTEASGNTIYF. The CDR3 nucleotides are TGTGCCAGCAGTTCCCCGACAGAAGCCTCTGGAAACACCATATATTTT.

This clonotype was observed a few times. V and J are TRBV19 and TRBJ2-5; perhaps TRBD1 as D (6 bases). Germline V CDR1 and CDR2: LNHDA, SQIVND (reference sequence). The CDR3 sequence is 15 residues long. Trimming shortened V by 5 bases and J by 5 bases, and 18 bases separated the two germline ends. Written as DNA, the CDR3 is TGTGCCAGTAGTGCCGGAGGTGGGGGCGGGGAGACCCAGTACTTC. This translates into CASSAGGGGGETQYF.

A note on this clonotype: One end of the junction does not line up with germline, which may come from a read error. The rearrangement joins TRBV9 to TRBJ2-2, with 12 bases matching TRBD2. The CDR3 spans 18 residues. Germline V CDR1 and CDR2: SGDLS, YYNGEE. Here the CDR3 DNA reads TGTGCCAGCAGCGCAGGCCCACTAGCGGGAGGACCTACCGGGGAGCTGTCTTTT. Translating gives CASSAGPLAGGPTGELSF.

J is TRBJ2-2 and V is TRBV11-2, with D unresolved. In germline, CDR1 is SGHAT, CDR2 FQNNGV. V was cut by 4 bases and J by 9 bases, with 6 bases left in between. This CDR3 comprises 11 residues. The CDR3 DNA reads TGTGCCAGCAGCTCCGTGTGGGAGCTGTTTTTT. Its translation is CASSSVWELFF.

Many counts were recorded for this clonotype. The chain uses TRBV20-1 and TRBJ2-5; 9 bases line up with TRBD2. The CDR3 length is 13 residues. The V and J ends lost 2 bases and 4 bases, in that order; junction bases with no gene match: 2. CDR1 is DFQATT, CDR2 SNEGSKA, per germline (reference sequence). This CDR3 reads CSARLAGIETQYF. DNA of the CDR3: TGCAGTGCTAGACTAGCGGGAATAGAGACCCAGTACTTC.

This clonotype was counted many times. The V call is TRBV11-2, the J call TRBJ1-1, with D perhaps TRBD1 (6 bases). With 0 bases removed from V and 1 base from J, the gap between germline ends came to 18 bases. The CDR3 length is 18 residues. Germline CDR1 reads SGHAT; CDR2 reads FQNNGV. The CDR3 nucleotides read TGTGCCAGCAGCTTAGAAGGGGGAGGGCCGCAGAAGAACACTGAAGCTTTCTTT. It translates to CASSLEGGGPQKNTEAFF.

This clonotype occurred many times. The V and J genes are TRBV20-1 and TRBJ2-2, with 9 bases lining up with TRBD2. Trimming removed 1 base from V and 4 bases from J; junction bases left unmatched: 10. The CDR3 sequence is 17 residues long. The germline gives CDR1 DFQATT, CDR2 SNEGSKA (reference sequence). The CDR3, as DNA: TGCAGTGCTAGAGGTGGTAGCGGGAGTGTTGGCACCGGGGAGCTGTTTTTT. Protein sequence: CSARGGSGSVGTGELFF.

This clonotype was seen a few times. The rearrangement joins TRBV28 to TRBJ1-2; D is possibly TRBD1 (5 bases). V lost 11 bases and J lost 4, with 26 bases in between. CDR1 and CDR2 from the germline V gene are MDHEN and SYDVKM. The CDR3 totals 16 residues. The CDR3 here is CAAHRGREGVIYGYTF. The CDR3 DNA is TGTGCCGCACATCGGGGCAGGGAGGGAGTCATCTATGGCTACACCTTC.

This clonotype occurred many times. The chain uses TRBV27 and TRBJ1-5; 8 bases are a match to TRBD1. Germline trimming cut 6 bases from V and 6 bases from J; bases unmatched to any gene: 4. The CDR3 sequence is 13 residues long. In germline, CDR1 is MNHEY, CDR2 SMNVEV (reference sequence). CDR3 loop: CASRQGAFQPQHF. The CDR3, as DNA: TGTGCCAGCAGGCAGGGGGCATTTCAGCCCCAGCATTTT.

The chain has TRBV6-1 and TRBJ1-1, with D unclear. The V end was cut by 0 bases, the J end by 10 bases, with 9 bases between. The germline V gene has CDR1 MNHNS and CDR2 SASEGT. The CDR3 length is 12 residues. The CDR3 coding sequence is TGTGCCAGCAGTGAAGCAAGCTTCGGAGCTTTCTTT. It encodes CASSEASFGAFF.

This clonotype has more than one count but fewer than ten. The rearrangement uses TRBV7-3 and TRBJ2-2; possible D gene TRBD1, 6 bases. V dropped 5 bases and J dropped 4 bases, with 17 bases sitting between them. The CDR3 covers 16 residues. Germline values: CDR1 SGHTA, CDR2 FQGTGA. The CDR3 reads CASSARGQSGTGELFF. DNA of the CDR3: TGTGCCAGCAGCGCACGAGGACAGTCGGGCACCGGGGAGCTGTTTTTT.

This clonotype was seen repeatedly, ten times or more. This chain connects TRBV12-3 or TRBV12-4 to TRBJ2-5; D perhaps matches TRBD2 (6 bases). The CDR3 runs 15 residues. V lost 7 bases and J 1 base, leaving 16 bases between the germline ends. CDR3: CASTRKSSAQETQYF. The CDR3 DNA reads TGTGCCAGCACCCGAAAATCTAGCGCCCAAGAGACCCAGTACTTC.

This sequence joins TRBV11-2 and TRBJ2-3; D may match TRBD1 or TRBD2 (7 bases each). Trimming stripped 1 base from V and 2 bases from J, with 19 bases between. Germline V gives CDR1 SGHAT, CDR2 FQNNGV. CDR3 length: 18 residues. CDR3 region: CASSLGRQGGSFTDTQYF. The CDR3 region has the DNA TGTGCCAGCAGCTTAGGGAGACAGGGAGGGAGTTTCACAGATACGCAGTATTTT.

This clonotype occurred many times. J is TRBJ1-5 and V is TRBV28, with D possibly TRBD1 on 5 matching bases. The CDR3 length is 13 residues. From germline, CDR1 is MDHEN and CDR2 SYDVKM. V was cut by 5 bases and J by 6 bases, with 11 bases left in between. The CDR3 is CASSPGQAQPQHF. CDR3 nucleotide sequence: TGTGCCAGCAGTCCAGGGCAAGCTCAGCCCCAGCATTTT.

This clonotype showed up just a few times. The chain has TRBV6-5 and TRBJ2-2; D gene unclear. From germline, CDR1 is MNHEY and CDR2 SVGAGI. Trimming pared 0 bases from V and 4 bases from J, leaving 6 bases between. The CDR3 is 14 amino acids. The CDR3 region is CASSYSTGTGELFF. The CDR3 DNA is TGTGCCAGCAGTTACTCGACCGGCACCGGGGAGCTGTTTTTT.

As DNA, the CDR3 is TGTGCCTGGAGTACCCTCGGTGGGCCCCAGGGAGCTTTCTTT. Translating gives CAWSTLGGPQGAFF. The chain couples TRBV30 to TRBJ1-1, with a weak D call TRBD1 (5 bases). Between the trimmed V and J ends, which lost 2 bases and 10 bases, there was a span of 20 bases. The CDR3 spans 14 residues. Germline loops: CDR1 GTSNPN, CDR2 SVGIG (reference sequence).

This clonotype was seen repeatedly, ten times or more. V gene TRBV30 combines with J gene TRBJ1-2, with D unclear. Germline CDR1 is GTSNPN and CDR2 is SVGIG (reference sequence). The CDR3 runs to 14 residues. V dropped 3 bases and J dropped 7 bases, with 18 bases sitting between them. CDR3 in amino acids: CAWRPDPGRRGYTF. The CDR3 DNA reads as TGTGCCTGGAGGCCAGATCCAGGTCGGCGTGGCTACACCTTC.

This chain connects TRBV4-1 to TRBJ2-7, with 7 bases fitting TRBD2. There are 15 residues in the CDR3. V was clipped by 4 bases and J by 4 bases; unmatched bases: 10. Germline V gene lookup returns CDR1 MGHRA and CDR2 YSYEKL. CDR3: CASSLGLVPSYEQYF. CDR3 coding DNA: TGCGCCAGCAGCCTAGGACTAGTTCCCTCTTACGAGCAGTACTTC.

This clonotype has at least ten counts. The rearrangement uses TRBV9 and TRBJ2-7, with 10 bases aligning to TRBD2. CDR3 length: 14 amino acids. Trimming at V came to 3 bases and at J to 1 base, leaving 1 base not matched to a gene. The germline CDR1 and CDR2 sequences are SGDLS and YYNGEE. The CDR3 here is CASSGTSGSYEQYF. In nucleotides, the CDR3 is TGTGCCAGCAGCGGGACTAGCGGTTCCTACGAGCAGTACTTC.

This clonotype was detected ten times or more. The J gene is TRBJ2-2, the V gene TRBV6-5; 7 bases are shared with TRBD2. The CDR3 runs 14 residues. V lost 7 bases to trimming and J lost 7 bases; unmatched junction nucleotides: 9. Germline V lookup: CDR1 MNHEY, CDR2 SVGAGI. CDR3: CASMPAGVNGELFF. CDR3 DNA: TGTGCCAGCATGCCCGCGGGGGTCAACGGGGAGCTGTTTTTT.